The clone carrying this TCR beta chain has only a few counts. The data originate from a study of blood T cell repertoires in COVID-19. Turning to the study itself: Collection of acute and convalescent COVID-19 samples took place in the United States, Italy and Spain. Sample material is recorded as cDNA or gDNA derived from T cells, B-cell-depleted T cells, or PBMCs.

The CDR3 covers 17 residues. The germline V gene has CDR1 KGHDR and CDR2 SFDVKD. With 4 bases clipped from V and 4 bases from J, the junction kept 4 bases outside the gene matches. Followed over time, Seattle patients had been enrolled while infection was active. The authors' processing: Reference gene primer amplification gave estimated nucleated cell counts. The assay was immunoSEQ multiplex PCR, and TCRdb's table has in-frame clones only and misses some. The V and J calls and the clone size are those of that table, but D and trimming were determined from the DNA. The sample lists about 240,000 clones; 82% were seen once.

The chain joins TRBV24-1 to TRBJ2-1, with TRBD2 matching over 15 bases. Material for sequencing was peripheral blood. The receptor was isolated from a woman of 80 years or more with COVID-19, enrolled during active disease. CDR3 amino acids: CATSDWTSGRGYNEQFF. The CDR3, as DNA: TGTGCCACCAGTGACTGGACTAGCGGGAGGGGTTACAATGAGCAGTTCTTC.